The 26 T cell receptor beta chains given below trace back to one sample, sequenced in a study of molecular identifiers for immune sequencing clone quantification. TCRdb processed the PCR reads anew with MiXCR; each CDR3 protein has one entry. The data show tens of thousands of distinct CDR3 sequences, 15% to 20% seen once. The sequencing input was naive CD8+ T cells from blood, with Jurkat cell RNA spiked in. Subset defined: FACS-sorted CD8+CD4-CCR7+CD45RA+ naive T cells. These receptors were taken from a human donor in good health. Some libraries in this study had Jurkat cell RNA spiked in.

This clonotype was seen ten or more times. The chain employs TRBV7-6 and TRBJ2-7; 10 bases map to TRBD1. Germline trimming cut 4 bases from V and 3 bases from J; bases unmatched to any gene: 6. The CDR3 is made up of 15 amino acids. The germline CDR1 and CDR2 sequences are SGHVS and FNYEAQ. In DNA form, the CDR3 reads TGTGCCAGCAGCTCACCGGGACAGGGGAGCTACGAGCAGTACTTC. Residues: CASSSPGQGSYEQYF. The complete variable domain, with remaining parts taken from reference TRBV7-6 and TRBJ2-7, reads GAGVSQSPRYKVTKRGQDVALRCDPISGHVSLYWYRQALGQGPEFLTYFNYEAQQDKSGLPNDRFSAERPEGSISTLTIQRTEQRDSAMYRCASSSPGQGSYEQYFGPGTRLTVT.

This clonotype was recorded many times. The genes are TRBV10-3 and TRBJ1-2; D is undetermined. Looked up from germline, CDR1 is ENHRY and CDR2 is SYGVKD. Trimming took 10 bases from V and 2 from J, leaving 20 bases between them. CDR3 length: 15 amino acids. The CDR3 loop reads CATGVMTWENYGYTF. The CDR3 nucleotides read TGTGCCACCGGGGTAATGACTTGGGAAAACTATGGCTACACCTTC.

Details on this clonotype: This may arise from a read error, as a much more abundant clone is one base away. The V gene is TRBV27, the J gene TRBJ2-2; no clear D gene. This CDR3 spans 13 amino acids. In germline, CDR1 is MNHEY, CDR2 SMNVEV (reference sequence). As DNA, the CDR3 is TGTGCCAGCGGTTTGGTGGGGACCGGGGAGCTGTTTTTT. This encodes CASGLVGTGELFF.

This clonotype was seen only a few times. The CDR3 nucleotides are TGTGCCAGCAGCCCCGTACTAGCGGGAAGGACCGGGGAGCTGTTTTTT. As protein: CASSPVLAGRTGELFF. V is TRBV7-8 and J is TRBJ2-2, with 10 positions matching TRBD2. The CDR3 totals 16 residues. Germline CDR1 SGHVS, CDR2 FQNEAQ. V shed 5 bases, J shed 5 bases, and the junction held 8 bases outside the gene matches. Variable domain in full (rest from reference TRBV7-8 and TRBJ2-2): GAGVSQSPRYKVAKRGQDVALRCDPISGHVSLFWYQQALGQGPEFLTYFQNEAQLDKSGLPSDRFFAERPEGSVSTLKIQRTQQEDSAVYLCASSPVLAGRTGELFFGEGSRLTVL.

This clonotype was picked up many times. The genes are TRBV4-1 and TRBJ2-7; 9 nucleotides agree with TRBD1. The CDR3 length is 15 residues. V was pared by 10 bases and J by 4 bases, with 14 bases of the junction left unmatched. Germline lookup yields CDR1 MGHRA and CDR2 YSYEKL. This CDR3 is CATSRGTGNRYEQYF. CDR3 coding DNA: TGCGCCACCTCAAGGGGGACAGGGAACCGTTACGAGCAGTACTTC.

This clonotype showed up many times. J is TRBJ2-5 and V is TRBV27, with 10 bases aligning to TRBD2. CDR1 and CDR2 from the germline V gene are MNHEY and SMNVEV (reference sequence). CDR3 length: 15 amino acids. V lost 5 bases and J lost 5; bases outside the gene matches: 8. The CDR3 here is CASSPTSGRAETQYF. DNA of the CDR3: TGTGCCAGCAGTCCTACGAGCGGGAGGGCTGAGACCCAGTACTTC.

This clonotype was counted ten times or more. The chain couples TRBV27 to TRBJ2-7, with D perhaps matching TRBD2 (5 bases). There are 13 residues in the CDR3. Trimming took off 3 bases at V and 4 bases at J, with 10 bases between the two ends. Germline V lookup: CDR1 MNHEY, CDR2 SMNVEV (reference sequence). The CDR3 spells CASSFPGGYEQYF. CDR3 in DNA: TGTGCCAGCAGTTTTCCCGGAGGATACGAGCAGTACTTC.

This clonotype was seen at least ten times. This chain joins TRBV6-2 or TRBV6-3 and TRBJ1-1; no clear D. The length of the CDR3 is 16 residues. From germline, CDR1 is MNHEY and CDR2 SVGEGT. Trimming cost V 2 bases and J 0 bases, with 13 bases left between them. The CDR3 here is CASSYRRSLMNTEAFF. Here the CDR3 DNA reads TGTGCCAGCAGTTACAGGCGGAGCCTAATGAACACTGAAGCTTTCTTT.

Points on this clonotype: A read error is possible here, since a much larger clone lies one base away. This rearrangement joins TRBV19 to TRBJ1-1; D unclear. The CDR3 consists of 15 residues. Germline CDR1 LNHDA, CDR2 SQIVND (reference sequence). CDR3: CVSSSRVFGVTEAFF. Here the CDR3 DNA reads TGTGTCAGTAGTAGCCGAGTCTTCGGGGTGACTGAAGCTTTCTTT. Drawing the rest from reference TRBV19 and TRBJ1-1, the complete variable domain is DGGITQSPKYLFRKEGQNVTLSCEQNLNHDAMYWYRQDPGQGLRLIYYSQIVNDFQKGDIAEGYSVSREKKESFPLTVTSAQKNPTAFYLCVSSSRVFGVTEAFFGQGTRLTVV.

In its sample, this clonotype was seen many times. J is TRBJ2-1 and V is TRBV30; D is perhaps TRBD2 (6 bases). Trimming left V 0 bases short and J 5 bases short, with 23 bases between. Looked up from germline, CDR1 is GTSNPN and CDR2 is SVGIG (reference sequence). The CDR3 runs to 18 residues. This CDR3 is CAWSVPPTRIYMDNEQFF. The CDR3 DNA follows: TGTGCCTGGAGTGTCCCCCCGACTAGAATCTATATGGACAATGAGCAGTTCTTC.

This clonotype was observed many times. The chain carries TRBV20-1 and TRBJ2-3, with 8 bases lining up with TRBD2. The CDR3 has 14 amino acids. The V and J ends lost 6 bases and 0 bases, in that order; junction bases with no gene match: 5. Germline V gene lookup returns CDR1 DFQATT and CDR2 SNEGSKA (reference sequence). The CDR3 region is CSAPASGSTDTQYF. CDR3 coding DNA: TGCAGTGCCCCCGCTAGCGGGAGCACAGATACGCAGTATTTT.

On this clonotype: One end of the junction fails to match germline, which may point to a read error. The genes are TRBV5-1 and TRBJ1-2; 9 bases agree with TRBD1. This CDR3 spans 17 amino acids. Per the germline V gene, CDR1 is SGHRS and CDR2 is YFSETQ. DNA for the CDR3: TGCGCCAGCAGCTCCAACGCGGGGGACAGGGAACGATATGGCAACACCTTC. Its protein product is CASSSNAGDRERYGNTF.

Note on this clonotype: Likely a read error: the CDR3 ends without its conserved phenylalanine or tryptophan. This chain joins TRBV5-6 and TRBJ2-3, with D possibly called TRBD1 or TRBD2 (5 bases each). Germline CDR1 reads SGHDT; CDR2 reads YYEEEE. The V and J ends lost 3 bases and 7 bases respectively, with 30 bases between them. The CDR3 covers 19 residues. CDR3 protein: CASSSTLGGLGTIGNTQYS. In nucleotides, the CDR3 is TGTGCCAGCAGCTCAACTTTAGGTGGACTTGGGACGATTGGAAATACGCAGTATTCT.

The chain uses TRBV25-1 and TRBJ2-3; TRBD2 matches at 8 bases. The germline V gene encodes CDR1 MGHDK and CDR2 SYGVNS. CDR3 length equals 16 residues. V trimming: 8 bases; J trimming: 10 bases; junction bases outside the gene matches: 20. CDR3 in DNA: TGTGCCAGCGGGGGGCGGGAGGAACCCGCTCGAGGAGCGCAGTATTTT. Its translation: CASGGREEPARGAQYF.

As to this clonotype: This clone may be a read error of a much larger clone one base away. The chain is built from TRBV27 and TRBJ2-3, with no clear D. Germline loops: CDR1 MNHEY, CDR2 SMNVEV (reference sequence). The CDR3 runs to 15 residues. This CDR3 reads CVSSLGASSTDTQYF. In DNA form, the CDR3 reads TGTGTCAGCAGTTTAGGTGCCAGTAGCACAGATACGCAGTATTTT.

This clonotype has ten or more counts. The chain has TRBV19 and TRBJ2-3; D remains ambiguous. The CDR3 is 14 residues long. V shed 2 bases and J shed 6 bases, with 12 bases lying between them. CDR1 is LNHDA, CDR2 SQIVND, per germline (reference sequence). The CDR3 DNA sequence: TGTGCCAGTAGTATACGTCAATTTCTCGATACGCAGTATTTT. Its translation is CASSIRQFLDTQYF.

This clonotype has at least ten counts. The gene calls are TRBV7-8 and TRBJ2-5; a possible D gene is TRBD1 (6 bases). The CDR3 has 14 residues. Germline lookup yields CDR1 SGHVS and CDR2 FQNEAQ. Trimming removed 3 bases at V and 2 bases at J, with 10 bases between. CDR3 in DNA: TGTGCCAGCAGCTTGGGGACATCTCAAGAGACCCAGTACTTC. It specifies CASSLGTSQETQYF.

This clonotype has at least ten counts. The chain combines TRBV19 with TRBJ1-5, with D perhaps matching TRBD1 (6 bases). V was clipped by 5 bases and J by 6 bases, with 14 bases between them. CDR1 is LNHDA, CDR2 SQIVND, per germline (reference sequence). The CDR3 totals 14 residues. In DNA form, the CDR3 reads TGTGCCAGTAGTCCCTTAGGAGGGGGTCAGCCCCAGCATTTT. Translation: CASSPLGGGQPQHF. Full variable domain (remainder filled in from reference TRBV19 and TRBJ1-5): DGGITQSPKYLFRKEGQNVTLSCEQNLNHDAMYWYRQDPGQGLRLIYYSQIVNDFQKGDIAEGYSVSREKKESFPLTVTSAQKNPTAFYLCASSPLGGGQPQHFGDGTRLSIL.

This clonotype was seen a handful of times. The chain couples TRBV3-1 to TRBJ1-5; 9 bases are a match to TRBD1. This CDR3 spans 16 amino acids. The germline V gene has CDR1 LGHDT and CDR2 YNNKEL (reference sequence). V dropped 5 bases and J dropped 4; count of bases not matched to a gene: 9. Here the CDR3 reads CASSGTGTGLNQPQHF. CDR3 nucleotides: TGTGCCAGCAGCGGTACCGGGACAGGGCTTAATCAGCCCCAGCATTTT.

This clonotype was recorded many times. The V gene is TRBV2, the J gene TRBJ2-1; D tentatively reads TRBD1 or TRBD2 (5 bases each). V shed 8 bases and J shed 0 bases, with 14 bases lying between them. The CDR3 is 15 residues long. The germline V gene encodes CDR1 SNHLY and CDR2 FYNNEI. This CDR3 is CASGDASSSYNEQFF. CDR3 DNA: TGTGCCAGCGGGGACGCCTCGAGCTCCTACAATGAGCAGTTCTTC.

With respect to this clonotype: Given a much more abundant clone one base away, this may be a read error. The chain joins TRBV27 to TRBJ2-7; TRBD2 matches 9 bases. The CDR3 extends over 15 amino acids. From germline, CDR1 is MNHEY and CDR2 SMNVEV (reference sequence). J gave up 7 bases and V 2 bases, and 9 bases lay outside the gene matches. CDR3 sequence (DNA): TGTGCCAGCAGTTTAGTTTTTGGACTAGCGACGGAGCAGTACTTC. Its translation: CASSLVFGLATEQYF.

This chain connects TRBV30 to TRBJ2-7, with TRBD2 matching over 10 bases. The CDR3 is made up of 14 amino acids. Losses at the gene ends were 3 bases for V and 3 bases for J; bases not matched to a gene: 5. Germline CDR1 GTSNPN, CDR2 SVGIG (reference sequence). DNA for the CDR3: TGTGCCTGGAGAGACAAGCGGGAGGGCTACGAGCAGTACTTC. Protein: CAWRDKREGYEQYF.

This clonotype was seen a handful of times. V and J are TRBV20-1 and TRBJ1-5; no clear D gene. The J call could be wrong; TRBJ2-3 is a better fit for the DNA end. This CDR3 has 13 residues. The germline V gene has CDR1 DFQATT and CDR2 SNEGSKA (reference sequence). The CDR3 reads CSASRISNQPQYF. The CDR3 region has the DNA TGCAGTGCTAGCCGGATTAGCAATCAGCCCCAGTATTTT.

This clonotype has a count of ten or more. The gene calls are TRBV19 and TRBJ2-3; 10 bases fit TRBD2. The CDR3 consists of 18 residues. The germline CDR1 and CDR2 sequences are LNHDA and SQIVND (reference sequence). V gave up 3 bases and J gave up 1 base; unmatched junction bases: 10. CDR3 nucleotide sequence: TGTGCCAGTAGTATCGTTCCCCTAGCGGGAGCTGGCACAGATACGCAGTATTTT. Translated: CASSIVPLAGAGTDTQYF.

This clonotype has at least ten counts. The rearrangement joins TRBV19 to TRBJ2-2; D gene ambiguous. Deletions cut 10 bases from V and 6 bases from J, with 9 bases between. The germline gives CDR1 LNHDA, CDR2 SQIVND (reference sequence). The CDR3 is made up of 11 amino acids. The CDR3 DNA is TGTGCCACCAATGGTCCCGGGGAGCTGTTTTTT. Amino acids: CATNGPGELFF.

This clonotype was seen many times. The chain couples TRBV7-9 to TRBJ2-3; tentative D call: TRBD2 (6 bases). The length of the CDR3 is 15 residues. The V gene lost 2 bases and the J gene lost 0 bases, with 9 bases spanning the gap. CDR1 and CDR2 from the germline V gene are SEHNR and FQNEAQ (reference sequence). CDR3 residues: CASSLWDSSTDTQYF. As DNA, the CDR3 is TGTGCCAGCAGCTTATGGGACTCTAGCACAGATACGCAGTATTTT.